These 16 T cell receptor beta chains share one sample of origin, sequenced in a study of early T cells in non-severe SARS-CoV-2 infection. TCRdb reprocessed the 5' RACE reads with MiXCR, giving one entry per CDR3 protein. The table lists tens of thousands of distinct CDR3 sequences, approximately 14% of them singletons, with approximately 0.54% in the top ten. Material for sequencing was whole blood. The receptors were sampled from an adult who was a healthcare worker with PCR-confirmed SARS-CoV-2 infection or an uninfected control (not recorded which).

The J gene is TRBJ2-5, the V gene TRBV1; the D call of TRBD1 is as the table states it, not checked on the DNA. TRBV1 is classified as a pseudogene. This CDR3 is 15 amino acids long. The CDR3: CTSSQDPLGGGTQYF. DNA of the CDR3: TGCACCAGCAGCCAAGATCCTCTTGGGGGGGGGACCCAGTACTTC.

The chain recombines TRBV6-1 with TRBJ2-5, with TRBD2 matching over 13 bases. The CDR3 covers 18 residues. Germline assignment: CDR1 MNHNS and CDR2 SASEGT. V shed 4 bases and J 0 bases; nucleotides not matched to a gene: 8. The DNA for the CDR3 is TGTGCCAGCAGTGTAACCGGGACTAGCGGGGCGTACCAAGAGACCCAGTACTTC. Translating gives CASSVTGTSGAYQETQYF.

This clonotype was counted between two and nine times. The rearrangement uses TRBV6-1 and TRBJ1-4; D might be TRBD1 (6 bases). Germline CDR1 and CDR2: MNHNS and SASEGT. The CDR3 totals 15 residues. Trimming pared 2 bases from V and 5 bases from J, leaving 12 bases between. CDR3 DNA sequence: TGTGCCAGCAGTGAAACGGGGCAGGGGAATGAAAAACTGTTTTTT. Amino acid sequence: CASSETGQGNEKLFF.

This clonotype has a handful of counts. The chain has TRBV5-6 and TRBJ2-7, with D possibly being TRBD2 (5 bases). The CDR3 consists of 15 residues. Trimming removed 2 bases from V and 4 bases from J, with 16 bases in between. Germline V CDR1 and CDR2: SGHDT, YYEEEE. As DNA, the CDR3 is TGTGCCAGCAGCTTTTACGGACGGAGGATTTACGAGCAGTACGTC. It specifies CASSFYGRRIYEQYV.

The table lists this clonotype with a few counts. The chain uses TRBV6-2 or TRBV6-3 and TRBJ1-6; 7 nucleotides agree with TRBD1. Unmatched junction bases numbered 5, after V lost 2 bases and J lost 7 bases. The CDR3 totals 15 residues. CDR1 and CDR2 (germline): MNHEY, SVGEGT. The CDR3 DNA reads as TGTGCCAGCAGTTACGCCGGGACAGAGAATTCACCCCTCCACTTT. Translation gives CASSYAGTENSPLHF.

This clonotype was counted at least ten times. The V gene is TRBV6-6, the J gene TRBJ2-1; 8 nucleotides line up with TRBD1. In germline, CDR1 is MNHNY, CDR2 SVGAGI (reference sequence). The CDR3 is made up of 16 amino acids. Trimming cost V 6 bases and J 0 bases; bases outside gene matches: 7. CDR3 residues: CASRRDRLSSYNEQFF. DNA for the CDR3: TGTGCCAGCAGGCGGGACAGGCTAAGCTCCTACAATGAGCAGTTCTTC.

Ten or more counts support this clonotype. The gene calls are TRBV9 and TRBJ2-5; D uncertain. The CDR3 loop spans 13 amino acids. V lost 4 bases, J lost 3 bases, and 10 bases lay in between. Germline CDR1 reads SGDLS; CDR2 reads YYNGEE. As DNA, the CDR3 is TGTGCCAGCAGCCGAACCCAAAAAGAGACCCAGTACTTC. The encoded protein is CASSRTQKETQYF.

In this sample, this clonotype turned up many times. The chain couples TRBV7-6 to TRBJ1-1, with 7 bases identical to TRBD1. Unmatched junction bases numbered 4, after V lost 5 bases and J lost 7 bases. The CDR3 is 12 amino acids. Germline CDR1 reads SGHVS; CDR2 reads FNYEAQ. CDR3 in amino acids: CASSPGGVEAFF. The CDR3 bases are TGTGCCAGCAGCCCAGGGGGGGTTGAAGCTTTCTTT.

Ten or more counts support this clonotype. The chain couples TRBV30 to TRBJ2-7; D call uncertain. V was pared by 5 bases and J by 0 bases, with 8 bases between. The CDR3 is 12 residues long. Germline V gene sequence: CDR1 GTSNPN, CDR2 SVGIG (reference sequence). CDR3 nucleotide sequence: TGTGCCTGGGCCGCGAGCTCCTACGAGCAGTACGTC. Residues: CAWAASSYEQYV.

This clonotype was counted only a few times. The CDR3 here is CAIGDRVRIGTEAFF. In DNA, the CDR3 is TGTGCCATCGGCGACAGGGTGAGGATAGGCACTGAAGCTTTCTTT. The chain carries TRBV10-3 and TRBJ1-1, with 7 bases matching TRBD1. Germline lookup yields CDR1 ENHRY and CDR2 SYGVKD. The CDR3 runs 15 residues. V trimming: 8 bases; J trimming: 4 bases; junction bases outside the gene matches: 13.

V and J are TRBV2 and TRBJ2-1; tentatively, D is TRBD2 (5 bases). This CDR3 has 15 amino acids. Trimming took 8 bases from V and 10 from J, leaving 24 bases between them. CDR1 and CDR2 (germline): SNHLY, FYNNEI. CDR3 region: CASRKGGERAGEQFF. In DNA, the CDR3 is TGTGCCAGCCGGAAGGGTGGGGAGCGTGCTGGGGAGCAGTTCTTC.

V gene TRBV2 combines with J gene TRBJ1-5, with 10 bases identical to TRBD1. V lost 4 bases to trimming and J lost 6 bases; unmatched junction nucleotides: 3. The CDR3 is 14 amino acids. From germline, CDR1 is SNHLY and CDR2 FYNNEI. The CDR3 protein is CASSAGQGSQPQHF. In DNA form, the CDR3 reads TGTGCCAGCAGTGCGGGACAGGGGTCTCAGCCCCAGCATTTT.

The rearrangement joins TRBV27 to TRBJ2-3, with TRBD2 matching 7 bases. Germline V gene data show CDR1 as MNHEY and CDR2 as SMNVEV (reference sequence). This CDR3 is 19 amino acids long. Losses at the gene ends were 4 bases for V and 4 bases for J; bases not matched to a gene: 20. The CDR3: CASSYRQVSDGGGSDTQYF. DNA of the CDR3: TGTGCCAGCAGTTACCGGCAGGTTTCGGACGGCGGGGGATCAGATACGCAGTATTTT.

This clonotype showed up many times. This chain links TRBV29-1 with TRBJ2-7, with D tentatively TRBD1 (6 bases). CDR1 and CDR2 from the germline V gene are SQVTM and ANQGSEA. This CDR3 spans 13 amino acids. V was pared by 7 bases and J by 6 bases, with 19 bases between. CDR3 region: CSAVKDSTGEQYV. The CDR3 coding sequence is TGCAGCGCCGTAAAGGACAGTACGGGCGAGCAGTACGTC.

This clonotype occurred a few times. CDR3 residues: CASSPVPIGSSYEQYV. The CDR3 nucleotides are TGTGCCAGCAGCCCGGTCCCCATCGGGAGCTCCTACGAGCAGTACGTC. The chain is built from TRBV7-7 and TRBJ2-7; TRBD2 is a possible D gene (6 bases). Trimming cost V 5 bases and J 0 bases, with 17 bases left between them. Germline-derived CDR1 and CDR2 are SSHAT and FNYEAQ (reference sequence). The CDR3 covers 16 residues.

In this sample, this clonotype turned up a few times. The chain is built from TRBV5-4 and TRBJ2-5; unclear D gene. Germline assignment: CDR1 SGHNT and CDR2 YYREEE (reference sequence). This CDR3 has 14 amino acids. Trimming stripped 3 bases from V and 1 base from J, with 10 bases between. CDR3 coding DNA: TGTGCCAGCAGCTATGGACCATCCCAAGAGACCCAGTACTTC. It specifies CASSYGPSQETQYF.